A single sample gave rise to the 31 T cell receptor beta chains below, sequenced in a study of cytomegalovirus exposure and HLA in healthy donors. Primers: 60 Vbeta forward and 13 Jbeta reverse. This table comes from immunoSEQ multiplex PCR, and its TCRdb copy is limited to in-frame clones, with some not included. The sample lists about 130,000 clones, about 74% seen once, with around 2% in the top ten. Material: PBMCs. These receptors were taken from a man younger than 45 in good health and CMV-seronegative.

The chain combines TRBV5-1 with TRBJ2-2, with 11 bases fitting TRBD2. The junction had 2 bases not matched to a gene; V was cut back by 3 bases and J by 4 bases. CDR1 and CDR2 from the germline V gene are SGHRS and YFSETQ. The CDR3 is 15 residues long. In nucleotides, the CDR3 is TGCGCCAGCAGCTCGACTAGCGGGGCCACCGGGGAGCTGTTTTTT. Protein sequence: CASSSTSGATGELFF.

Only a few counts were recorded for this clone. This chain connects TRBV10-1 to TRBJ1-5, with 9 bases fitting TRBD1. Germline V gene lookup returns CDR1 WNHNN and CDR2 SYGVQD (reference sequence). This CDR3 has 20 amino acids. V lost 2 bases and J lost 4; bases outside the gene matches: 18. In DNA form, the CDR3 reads TGCGCCAGCAGTGAGAGGGGGTGGGGGACAGGGCGGTGCGTAAATCAGCCCCAGCATTTT. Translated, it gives CASSERGWGTGRCVNQPQHF.

The DNA of the CDR3 is TGTGCCAGCAGCCCACCGGGACAACACAATGAGCAGTTCTTC. The encoded protein is CASSPPGQHNEQFF. The chain recombines TRBV9 with TRBJ2-1; TRBD1 is a possible D gene (6 bases). V lost 4 bases to trimming and J lost 5 bases, with 13 bases between them. CDR3 length equals 14 residues. CDR1 and CDR2 (germline): SGDLS, YYNGEE.

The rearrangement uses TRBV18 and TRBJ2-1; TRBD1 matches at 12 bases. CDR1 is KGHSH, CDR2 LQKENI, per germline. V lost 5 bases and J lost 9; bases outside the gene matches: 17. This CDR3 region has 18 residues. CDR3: CASSSPGGGTGGSSEQFF. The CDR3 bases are TGTGCCAGCTCATCCCCGGGCGGCGGGACAGGGGGCTCGAGTGAGCAGTTCTTC.

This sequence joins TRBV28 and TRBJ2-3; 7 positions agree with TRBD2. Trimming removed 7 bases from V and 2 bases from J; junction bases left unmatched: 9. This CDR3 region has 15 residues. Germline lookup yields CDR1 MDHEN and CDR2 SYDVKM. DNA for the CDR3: TGTGCCAGCAAAATCCCGGGACTAAACACAGATACGCAGTATTTT. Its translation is CASKIPGLNTDTQYF.

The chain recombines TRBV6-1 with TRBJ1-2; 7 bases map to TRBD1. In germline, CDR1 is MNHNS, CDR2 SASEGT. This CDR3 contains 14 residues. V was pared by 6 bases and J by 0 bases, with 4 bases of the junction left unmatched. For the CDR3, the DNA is TGTGCCAGCAGGCAGGGGGGTCCTAACTATGGCTACACCTTC. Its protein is CASRQGGPNYGYTF.

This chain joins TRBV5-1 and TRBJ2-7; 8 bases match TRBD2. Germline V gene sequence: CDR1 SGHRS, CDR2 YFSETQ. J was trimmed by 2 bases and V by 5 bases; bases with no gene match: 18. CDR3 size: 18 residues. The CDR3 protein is CASRGGPGSGVGPYEQYF. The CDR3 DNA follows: TGCGCCAGCAGAGGCGGGCCCGGTAGCGGGGTTGGGCCCTACGAGCAGTACTTC. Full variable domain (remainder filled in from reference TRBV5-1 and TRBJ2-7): KAGVTQTPRYLIKTRGQQVTLSCSPISGHRSVSWYQQTPGQGLQFLFEYFSETQRNKGNFPGRFSGRQFSNSRSEMNVSTLELGDSALYLCASRGGPGSGVGPYEQYFGPGTRLTVT.

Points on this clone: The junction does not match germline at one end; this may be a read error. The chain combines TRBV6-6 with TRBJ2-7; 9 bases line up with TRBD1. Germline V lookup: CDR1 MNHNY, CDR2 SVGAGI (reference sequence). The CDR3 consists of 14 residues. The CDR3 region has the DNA TGTGCCATCAGTGACGACAGGGGGGTTTACGAGCAGTACTTC. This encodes CAISDDRGVYEQYF.

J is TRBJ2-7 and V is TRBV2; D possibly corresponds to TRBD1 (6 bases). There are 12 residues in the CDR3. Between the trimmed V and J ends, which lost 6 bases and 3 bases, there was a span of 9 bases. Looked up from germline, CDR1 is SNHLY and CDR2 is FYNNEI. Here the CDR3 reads CASSWTVYEQYF. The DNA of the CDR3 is TGTGCCAGCAGCTGGACAGTCTACGAGCAGTACTTC. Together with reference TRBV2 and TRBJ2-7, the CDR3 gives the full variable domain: EPEVTQTPSHQVTQMGQEVILRCVPISNHLYFYWYRQILGQKVEFLVSFYNNEISEKSEIFDDQFSVERPDGSNFTLKIRSTKLEDSAMYFCASSWTVYEQYFGPGTRLTVT.

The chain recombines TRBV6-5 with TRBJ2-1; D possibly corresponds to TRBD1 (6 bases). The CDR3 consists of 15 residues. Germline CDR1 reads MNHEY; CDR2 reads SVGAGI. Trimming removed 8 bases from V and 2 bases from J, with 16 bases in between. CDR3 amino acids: CASRAQGRAYNEQFF. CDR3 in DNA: TGTGCCAGCCGGGCACAGGGAAGGGCCTACAATGAGCAGTTCTTC.

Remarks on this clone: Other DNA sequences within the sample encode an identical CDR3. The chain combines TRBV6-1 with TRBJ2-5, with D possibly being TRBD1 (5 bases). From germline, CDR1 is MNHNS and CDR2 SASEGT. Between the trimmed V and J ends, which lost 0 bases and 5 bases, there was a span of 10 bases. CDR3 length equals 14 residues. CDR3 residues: CASSEAQGQETQYF. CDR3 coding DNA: TGTGCCAGCAGTGAAGCGCAGGGTCAGGAGACCCAGTACTTC.

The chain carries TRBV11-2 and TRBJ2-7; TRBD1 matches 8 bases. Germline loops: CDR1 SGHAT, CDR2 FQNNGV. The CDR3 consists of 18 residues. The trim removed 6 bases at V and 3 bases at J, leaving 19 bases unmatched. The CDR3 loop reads CASRQAGGGQGLIYEQYF. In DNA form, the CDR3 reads TGTGCCAGCAGACAAGCCGGAGGAGGACAGGGTCTTATCTACGAGCAGTACTTC. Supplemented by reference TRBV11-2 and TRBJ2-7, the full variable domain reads EAGVAQSPRYKIIEKRQSVAFWCNPISGHATLYWYQQILGQGPKLLIQFQNNGVVDDSQLPKDRFSAERLKGVDSTLKIQPAKLEDSAVYLCASRQAGGGQGLIYEQYFGPGTRLTVT.

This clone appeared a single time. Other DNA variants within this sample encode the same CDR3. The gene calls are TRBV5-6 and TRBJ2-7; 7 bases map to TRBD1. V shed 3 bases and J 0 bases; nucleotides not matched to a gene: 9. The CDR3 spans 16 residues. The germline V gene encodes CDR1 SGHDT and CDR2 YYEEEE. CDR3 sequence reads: CASSYTTGDLSYEQYF. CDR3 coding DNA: TGTGCCAGCAGCTATACAACAGGGGACCTCTCCTACGAGCAGTACTTC.

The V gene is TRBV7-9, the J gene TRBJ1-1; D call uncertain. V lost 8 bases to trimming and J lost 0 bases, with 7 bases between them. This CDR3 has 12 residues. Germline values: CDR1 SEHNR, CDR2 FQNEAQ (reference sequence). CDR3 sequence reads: CASGLMNTEAFF. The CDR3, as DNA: TGTGCCAGCGGACTCATGAACACTGAAGCTTTCTTT.

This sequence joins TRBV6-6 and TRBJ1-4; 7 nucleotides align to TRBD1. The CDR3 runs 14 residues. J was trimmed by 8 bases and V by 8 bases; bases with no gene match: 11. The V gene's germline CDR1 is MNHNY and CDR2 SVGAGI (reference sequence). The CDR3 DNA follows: TGTGCCAGCGGGCCACAGGGGATAAACGAAAAACTGTTTTTT. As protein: CASGPQGINEKLFF.

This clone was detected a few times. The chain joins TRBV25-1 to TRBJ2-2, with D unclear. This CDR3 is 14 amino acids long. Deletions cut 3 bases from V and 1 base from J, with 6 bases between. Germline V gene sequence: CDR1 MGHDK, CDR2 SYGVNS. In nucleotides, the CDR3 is TGTGCCAGCAGTGAGCCAGTGAACACCGGGGAGCTGTTTTTT. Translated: CASSEPVNTGELFF.

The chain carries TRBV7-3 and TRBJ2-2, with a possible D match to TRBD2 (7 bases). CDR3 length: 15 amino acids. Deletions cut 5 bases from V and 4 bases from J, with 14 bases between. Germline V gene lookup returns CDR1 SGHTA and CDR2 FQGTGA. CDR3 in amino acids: CASSPGGRVTGELFF. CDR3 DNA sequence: TGTGCCAGCAGCCCGGGGGGCAGGGTCACCGGGGAGCTGTTTTTT.

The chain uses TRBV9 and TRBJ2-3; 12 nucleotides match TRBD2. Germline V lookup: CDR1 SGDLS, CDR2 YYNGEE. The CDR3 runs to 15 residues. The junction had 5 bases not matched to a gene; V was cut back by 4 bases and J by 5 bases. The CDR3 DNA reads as TGTGCCAGCAGCACGACTAGCGGGAGTCAAGATACGCAGTATTTT. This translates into CASSTTSGSQDTQYF.

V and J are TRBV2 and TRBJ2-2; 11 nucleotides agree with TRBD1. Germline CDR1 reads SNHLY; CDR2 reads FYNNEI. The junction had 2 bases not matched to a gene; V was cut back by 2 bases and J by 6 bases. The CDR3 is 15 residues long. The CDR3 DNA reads TGTGCCAGCAGTGAATTGGGACAGGGGGCCGGGGAGCTGTTTTTT. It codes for CASSELGQGAGELFF.

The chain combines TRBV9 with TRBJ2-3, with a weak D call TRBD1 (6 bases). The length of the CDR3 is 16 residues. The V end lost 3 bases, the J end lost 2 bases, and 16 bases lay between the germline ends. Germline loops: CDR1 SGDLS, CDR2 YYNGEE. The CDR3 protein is CASSERGSGVTDTQYF. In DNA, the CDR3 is TGTGCCAGCAGCGAGAGGGGGAGCGGAGTCACAGATACGCAGTATTTT. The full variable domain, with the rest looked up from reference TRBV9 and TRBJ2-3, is DSGVTQTPKHLITATGQRVTLRCSPRSGDLSVYWYQQSLDQGLQFLIQYYNGEERAKGNILERFSAQQFPDLHSELNLSSLELGDSALYFCASSERGSGVTDTQYFGPGTRLTVL.

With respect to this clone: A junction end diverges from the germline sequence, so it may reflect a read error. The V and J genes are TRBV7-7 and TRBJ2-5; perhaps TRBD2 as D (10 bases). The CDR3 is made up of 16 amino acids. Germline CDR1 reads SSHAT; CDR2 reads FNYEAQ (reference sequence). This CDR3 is CASSLASSGGQGTQYF. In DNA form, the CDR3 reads TGTGCTAGCAGCTTAGCATCTAGCGGGGGACAGGGGACCCAGTACTTC.

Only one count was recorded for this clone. The CDR3 DNA reads as TGCGCCAGCAGCTTGGGTGGCAGTTCCACCTACGAGCAGTACTTC. Translated: CASSLGGSSTYEQYF. This sequence joins TRBV5-1 and TRBJ2-7; D remains ambiguous. Trimming shortened V by 0 bases and J by 2 bases, and 12 bases separated the two germline ends. The CDR3 spans 15 residues. In germline, CDR1 is SGHRS, CDR2 YFSETQ.

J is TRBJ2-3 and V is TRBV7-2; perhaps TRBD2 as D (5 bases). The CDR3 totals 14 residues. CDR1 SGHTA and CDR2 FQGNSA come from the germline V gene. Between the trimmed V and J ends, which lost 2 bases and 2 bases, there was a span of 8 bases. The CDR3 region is CASSLSGYTDTQYF. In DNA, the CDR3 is TGTGCCAGCAGCTTATCGGGGTACACAGATACGCAGTATTTT.

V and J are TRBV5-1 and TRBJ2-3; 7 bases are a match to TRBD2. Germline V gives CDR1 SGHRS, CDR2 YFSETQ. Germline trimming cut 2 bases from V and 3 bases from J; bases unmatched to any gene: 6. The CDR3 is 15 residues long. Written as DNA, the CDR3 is TGCGCCAGCAGCTTTTCTGCGGGAGTGACAGATACGCAGTATTTT. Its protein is CASSFSAGVTDTQYF.

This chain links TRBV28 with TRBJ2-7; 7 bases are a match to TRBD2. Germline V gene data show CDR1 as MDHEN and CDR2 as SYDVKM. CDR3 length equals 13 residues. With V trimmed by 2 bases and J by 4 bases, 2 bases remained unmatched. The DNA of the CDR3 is TGTGCCAGCAGTTTACGGGGGGAGTACGAGCAGTACTTC. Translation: CASSLRGEYEQYF.

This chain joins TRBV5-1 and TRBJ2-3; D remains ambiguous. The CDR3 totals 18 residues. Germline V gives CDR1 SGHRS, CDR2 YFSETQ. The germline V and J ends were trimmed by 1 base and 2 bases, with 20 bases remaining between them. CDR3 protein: CASSLYGRKAANTDTQYF. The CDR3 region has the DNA TGCGCCAGCAGCTTGTATGGAAGGAAGGCAGCGAACACAGATACGCAGTATTTT.

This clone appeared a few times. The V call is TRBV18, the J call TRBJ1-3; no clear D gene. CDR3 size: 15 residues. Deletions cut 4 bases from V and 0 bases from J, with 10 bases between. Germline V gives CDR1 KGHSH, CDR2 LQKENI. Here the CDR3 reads CASSLLEGSGNTIYF. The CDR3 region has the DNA TGTGCCAGCTCACTACTGGAGGGCTCTGGAAACACCATATATTTT.

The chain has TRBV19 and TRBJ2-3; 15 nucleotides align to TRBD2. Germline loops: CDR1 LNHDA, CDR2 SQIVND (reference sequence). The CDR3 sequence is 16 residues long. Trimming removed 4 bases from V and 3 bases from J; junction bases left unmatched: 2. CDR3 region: CASSTGLAGGTDTQYF. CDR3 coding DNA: TGTGCCAGTAGTACGGGACTAGCGGGAGGAACAGATACGCAGTATTTT.

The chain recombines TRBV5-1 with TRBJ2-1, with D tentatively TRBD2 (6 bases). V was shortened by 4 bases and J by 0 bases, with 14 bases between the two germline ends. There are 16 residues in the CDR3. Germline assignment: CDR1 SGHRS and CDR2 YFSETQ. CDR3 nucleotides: TGCGCCAGCAGCCTATCAGGCGGGGACTCCTACAATGAGCAGTTCTTC. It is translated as CASSLSGGDSYNEQFF.

DNA of the CDR3: TGCGCCAGCGGCAGCGGACTAGCGGGAGGGCGGTCAGATACGCAGTATTTT. Translation: CASGSGLAGGRSDTQYF. The gene calls are TRBV5-1 and TRBJ2-3; 15 bases line up with TRBD2. CDR3 length equals 17 residues. Germline CDR1 is SGHRS and CDR2 is YFSETQ. V gave up 7 bases and J gave up 4 bases; unmatched junction bases: 10.

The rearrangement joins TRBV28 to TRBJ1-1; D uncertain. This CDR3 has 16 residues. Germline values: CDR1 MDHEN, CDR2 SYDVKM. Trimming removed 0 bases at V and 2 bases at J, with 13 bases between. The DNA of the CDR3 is TGTGCCAGCAGTTTATGGGACCGGGGTGGAAACACTGAAGCTTTCTTT. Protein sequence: CASSLWDRGGNTEAFF.